The sequence of this T cell receptor (beta chain) was determined in a study of cytomegalovirus exposure and HLA in healthy donors. The overall study: An early data release held tens of millions of unique TCRs from HLA-typed donors. Study observations and caveats: Available immune exposure information was restricted to CMV serostatus only. A previous analysis found most TCR beta V segments productive roughly 87% or roughly 30% of the time. Some V segments could not be told apart, so they were left out, TRBV6-2 and TRBV6-3 among them.

60 Vbeta and 13 Jbeta primers were used in PCR. The data were produced by immunoSEQ multiplex PCR, yet TCRdb's version contains in-frame clones alone and is incomplete. The table lists approximately 100,000 clones, about 70% of them singletons. From germline, CDR1 is KGHSH and CDR2 LQKENI. Trimming stripped 1 base from V and 7 bases from J, with 14 bases between. The CDR3 contains 14 residues. Turning to this clone: Its antigen is not identified.

The receptor comes from a female donor in good health and CMV-seronegative. The chain uses TRBV18 and TRBJ2-7; a possible D gene is TRBD1 (5 bases). The sequenced sample was PBMCs. The DNA for the CDR3 is TGTGCCAGCTCACCACTCACTGGGGCACGGGAGCAGTACTTC. Protein: CASSPLTGAREQYF.